These 9 T cell receptor beta chains originate from one sample sequenced in a study of T-cell memory formation after mild COVID-19. Each CDR3 protein is one row after TCRdb ran MiXCR on the 5' RACE reads. The table includes 250,000 to 300,000 distinct CDR3 sequences, less than 9.5% detected once. The sequenced sample consisted of PBMCs or a T cell subset sorted from them (not recorded which). The receptor source for this set is a young man who had mild COVID-19 (a few samples of this study predate the infection). Cell type and time point are not known.

V gene TRBV20-1 combines with J gene TRBJ2-5, with D unresolved. Trimming removed 7 bases at V and 7 bases at J, with 22 bases between. The CDR3 sequence is 14 residues long. From germline, CDR1 is DFQATT and CDR2 SNEGSKA (reference sequence). Here the CDR3 DNA reads TGCAGTGTGCCCCGGACCTCCCCGGCAGGGACCCAGTACTTC. It yields the protein CSVPRTSPAGTQYF.

This clonotype appeared many times. The chain employs TRBV4-2 and TRBJ2-2; TRBD2 is a possible D gene (5 bases). This CDR3 region has 14 residues. The V and J ends lost 6 bases and 1 base respectively, with 9 bases between them. Germline V gene lookup returns CDR1 LGHNA and CDR2 YNFKEQ. The CDR3 sequence is CASRLEGNTGELFF. The CDR3 nucleotides are TGTGCCAGCAGGTTAGAGGGGAACACCGGGGAGCTGTTTTTT.

This clonotype was recorded many times. This sequence joins TRBV7-2 and TRBJ2-7, with 8 nucleotides matching TRBD2. The CDR3 extends over 13 amino acids. Germline V gene lookup returns CDR1 SGHTA and CDR2 FQGNSA. Trimming cost V 3 bases and J 3 bases; bases outside gene matches: 1. The CDR3 DNA is TGTGCCAGCAGCTTCGGGGGGGGCTACGAGCAGTACTTC. It translates to CASSFGGGYEQYF.

This clonotype showed up just a few times. The V call is TRBV12-3 or TRBV12-4, the J call TRBJ2-2; TRBD1 agrees at 7 bases. V lost 6 bases, J lost 2 bases, and 9 bases stayed unmatched. The CDR3 sequence is 16 residues long. Here the CDR3 DNA reads TGTGCCAGCAGCCCCACAGGGACAGTAAACACCGGGGAGCTGTTTTTT. Amino acid sequence: CASSPTGTVNTGELFF.

This clonotype occurred a few times. The rearrangement joins TRBV6-1 to TRBJ2-7; 11 positions match TRBD1. Germline loops: CDR1 MNHNS, CDR2 SASEGT. The CDR3 covers 15 residues. Germline trimming cut 6 bases from V and 4 bases from J; bases unmatched to any gene: 8. The CDR3 loop reads CASSRAGQGVYEQYV. For the CDR3, the DNA is TGTGCCAGCAGCCGAGCGGGACAGGGGGTATACGAGCAGTACGTC.

This clonotype has only a few counts. The chain joins TRBV7-6 to TRBJ2-5; TRBD2 agrees at 16 bases. The CDR3 has 16 amino acids. After removal of 6 bases from V and 2 bases from J, the junction contained 3 bases not matched to a gene. Germline assignment: CDR1 SGHVS and CDR2 FNYEAQ. In DNA, the CDR3 is TGTGCCAGCAGACCGGGACTAGCGGGGGGGCAAGAGACCCAGTACTTC. Protein: CASRPGLAGGQETQYF.

This clonotype occurred a few times. The chain has TRBV6-5 and TRBJ2-5; 7 bases are shared with TRBD2. V lost 8 bases to trimming and J lost 2 bases; unmatched junction nucleotides: 11. Germline lookup yields CDR1 MNHEY and CDR2 SVGAGI. The CDR3 length is 15 residues. The CDR3 DNA sequence: TGTGCCAGCGAGACCTTACTCGGGGGGCAAGAGACCCAGTACTTC. This encodes CASETLLGGQETQYF.

The chain is built from TRBV5-1 and TRBJ2-2, with TRBD2 identical over 9 bases. The V segment lost 3 bases and the J segment 6 bases; nucleotides outside the gene matches: 3. From germline, CDR1 is SGHRS and CDR2 YFSETQ. This CDR3 has 14 amino acids. This CDR3 reads CASSSAGGPGELFF. The CDR3 bases are TGCGCCAGCAGCTCAGCGGGGGGACCCGGGGAGCTGTTTTTT. The complete variable domain, with remaining parts taken from reference TRBV5-1 and TRBJ2-2, reads KAGVTQTPRYLIKTRGQQVTLSCSPISGHRSVSWYQQTPGQGLQFLFEYFSETQRNKGNFPGRFSGRQFSNSRSEMNVSTLELGDSALYLCASSSAGGPGELFFGEGSRLTVL.

This clonotype was counted between two and nine times. The chain joins TRBV20-1 to TRBJ2-7; D not resolved. Trimming stripped 2 bases from V and 4 bases from J, with 12 bases between. CDR3 length: 13 residues. Germline CDR1 and CDR2: DFQATT and SNEGSKA (reference sequence). The CDR3 spells CSARSPSPYEQYV. The CDR3 DNA is TGCAGTGCTAGAAGCCCTAGTCCTTACGAGCAGTACGTC.